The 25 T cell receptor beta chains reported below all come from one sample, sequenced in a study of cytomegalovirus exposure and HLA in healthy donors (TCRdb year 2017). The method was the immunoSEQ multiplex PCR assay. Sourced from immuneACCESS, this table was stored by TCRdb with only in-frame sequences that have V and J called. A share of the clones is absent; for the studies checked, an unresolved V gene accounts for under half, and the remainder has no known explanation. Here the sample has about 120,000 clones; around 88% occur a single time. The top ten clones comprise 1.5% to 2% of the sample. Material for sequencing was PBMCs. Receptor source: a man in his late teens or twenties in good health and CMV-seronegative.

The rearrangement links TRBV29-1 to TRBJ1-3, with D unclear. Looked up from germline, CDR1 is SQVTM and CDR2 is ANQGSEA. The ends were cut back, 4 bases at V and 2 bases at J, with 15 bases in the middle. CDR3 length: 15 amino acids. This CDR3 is CSVAGWGGAGNTIYF. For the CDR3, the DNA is TGCAGCGTTGCCGGGTGGGGAGGCGCTGGAAACACCATATATTTT.

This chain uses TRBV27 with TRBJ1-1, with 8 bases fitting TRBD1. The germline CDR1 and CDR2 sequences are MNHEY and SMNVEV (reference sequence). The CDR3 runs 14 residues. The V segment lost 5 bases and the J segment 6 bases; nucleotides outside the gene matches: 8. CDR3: CASSRTGIGAEAFF. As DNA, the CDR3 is TGTGCCAGCAGTCGGACAGGGATCGGCGCTGAAGCTTTCTTT.

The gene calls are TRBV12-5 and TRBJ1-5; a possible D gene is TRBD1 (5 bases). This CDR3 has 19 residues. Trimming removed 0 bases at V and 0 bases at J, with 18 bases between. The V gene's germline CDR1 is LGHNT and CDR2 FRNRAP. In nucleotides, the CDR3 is TGTGCTAGTGGTTTGGTATGGCAGGGTGGAAGATATAGCAATCAGCCCCAGCATTTT. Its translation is CASGLVWQGGRYSNQPQHF.

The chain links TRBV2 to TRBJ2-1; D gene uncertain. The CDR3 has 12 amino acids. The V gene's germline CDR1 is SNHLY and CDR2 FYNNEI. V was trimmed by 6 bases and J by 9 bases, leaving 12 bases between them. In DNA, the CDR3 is TGTGCCAGCAGGTCCCTGACTGGTGAGCAGTTCTTC. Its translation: CASRSLTGEQFF.

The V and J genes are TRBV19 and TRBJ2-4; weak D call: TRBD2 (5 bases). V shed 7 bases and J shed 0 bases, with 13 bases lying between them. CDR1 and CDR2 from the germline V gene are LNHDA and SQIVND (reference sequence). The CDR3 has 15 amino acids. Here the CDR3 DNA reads TGTGCCAGTAACGAAGCGGCACCAGCCAAAAACATTCAGTACTTC. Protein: CASNEAAPAKNIQYF.

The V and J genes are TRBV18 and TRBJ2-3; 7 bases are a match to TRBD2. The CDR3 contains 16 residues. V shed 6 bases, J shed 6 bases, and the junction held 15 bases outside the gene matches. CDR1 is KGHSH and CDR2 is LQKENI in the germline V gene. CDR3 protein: CASSGTTGTTADTQYF. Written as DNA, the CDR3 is TGTGCCAGCTCGGGGACCACCGGGACTACCGCCGATACGCAGTATTTT.

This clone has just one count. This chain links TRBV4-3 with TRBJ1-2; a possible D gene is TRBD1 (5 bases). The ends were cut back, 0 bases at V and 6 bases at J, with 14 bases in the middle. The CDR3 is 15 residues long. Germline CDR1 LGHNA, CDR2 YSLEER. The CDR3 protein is CASSQEGQPKDGYTF. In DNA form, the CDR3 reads TGCGCCAGCAGCCAAGAGGGGCAGCCAAAGGATGGCTACACCTTC.

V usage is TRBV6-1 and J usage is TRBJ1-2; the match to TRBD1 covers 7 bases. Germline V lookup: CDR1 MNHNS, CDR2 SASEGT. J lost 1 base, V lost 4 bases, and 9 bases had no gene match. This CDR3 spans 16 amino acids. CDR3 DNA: TGTGCCAGCAGTGTCCCGGGACAGCGTCGTAACTATGGCTACACCTTC. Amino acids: CASSVPGQRRNYGYTF.

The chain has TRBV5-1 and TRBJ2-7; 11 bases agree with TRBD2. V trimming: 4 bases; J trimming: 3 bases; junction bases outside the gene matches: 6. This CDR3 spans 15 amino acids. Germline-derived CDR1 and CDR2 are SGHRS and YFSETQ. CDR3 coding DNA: TGCGCCAGCAGCCCTACTAGCGGGAGTAGCTACGAGCAGTACTTC. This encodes CASSPTSGSSYEQYF.

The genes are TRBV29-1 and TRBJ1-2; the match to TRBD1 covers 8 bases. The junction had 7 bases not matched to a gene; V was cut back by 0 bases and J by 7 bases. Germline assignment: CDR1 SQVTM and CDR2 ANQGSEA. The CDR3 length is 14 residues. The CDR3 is CSVEDQDRVGGYTF. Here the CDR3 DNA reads TGCAGCGTTGAAGATCAGGACAGGGTCGGTGGCTACACCTTC.

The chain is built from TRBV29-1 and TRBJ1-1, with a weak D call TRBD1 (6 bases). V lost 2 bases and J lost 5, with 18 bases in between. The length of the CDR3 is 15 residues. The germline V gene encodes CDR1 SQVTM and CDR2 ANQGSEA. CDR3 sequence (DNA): TGCAGCGTTGAAAACCCGACAGGATTAGGAACTGAAGCTTTCTTT. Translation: CSVENPTGLGTEAFF.

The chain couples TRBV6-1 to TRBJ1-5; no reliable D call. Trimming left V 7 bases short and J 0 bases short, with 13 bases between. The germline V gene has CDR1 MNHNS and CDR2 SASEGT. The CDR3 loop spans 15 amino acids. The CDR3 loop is CASKERSGSNQPQHF. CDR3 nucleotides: TGTGCCAGCAAGGAGAGGAGTGGTAGCAATCAGCCCCAGCATTTT.

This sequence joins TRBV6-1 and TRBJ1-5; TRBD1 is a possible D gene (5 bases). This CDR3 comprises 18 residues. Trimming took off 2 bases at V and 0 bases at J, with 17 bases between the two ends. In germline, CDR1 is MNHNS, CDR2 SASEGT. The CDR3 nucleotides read TGTGCCAGCAGTGAAAGGTCGGGGGTTCTCGGTAGCAATCAGCCCCAGCATTTT. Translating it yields CASSERSGVLGSNQPQHF.

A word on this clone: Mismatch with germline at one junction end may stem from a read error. The CDR3 DNA sequence: TGCGCCAGCAGTCAAGGGCGGCAAGCTAACTATGGCTACACCTTC. Amino acids: CASSQGRQANYGYTF. The rearrangement joins TRBV4-1 to TRBJ1-2, with D uncertain. The germline gives CDR1 MGHRA, CDR2 YSYEKL. The CDR3 sequence is 15 residues long.

The CDR3 loop is CASSPTGGGETQYF. CDR3 DNA: TGTGCCAGCAGTCCAACGGGGGGTGGCGAGACCCAGTACTTC. The gene calls are TRBV25-1 and TRBJ2-5, with TRBD2 matching 7 bases. The CDR3 sequence is 14 residues long. The trim removed 5 bases at V and 5 bases at J, leaving 8 bases unmatched. Germline V gene data show CDR1 as MGHDK and CDR2 as SYGVNS.

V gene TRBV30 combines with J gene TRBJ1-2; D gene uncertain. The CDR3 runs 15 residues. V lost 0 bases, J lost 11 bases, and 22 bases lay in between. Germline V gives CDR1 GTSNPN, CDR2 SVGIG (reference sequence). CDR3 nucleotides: TGTGCCTGGAGTGTACGGGTAGCCCAGAGGCGTTTTTACACCTTC. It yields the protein CAWSVRVAQRRFYTF.

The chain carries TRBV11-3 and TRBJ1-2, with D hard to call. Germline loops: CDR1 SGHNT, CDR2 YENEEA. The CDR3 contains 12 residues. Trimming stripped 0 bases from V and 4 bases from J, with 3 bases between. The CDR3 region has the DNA TGTGCCAGCAGCTTAGACGGCTATGGCTACACCTTC. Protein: CASSLDGYGYTF.

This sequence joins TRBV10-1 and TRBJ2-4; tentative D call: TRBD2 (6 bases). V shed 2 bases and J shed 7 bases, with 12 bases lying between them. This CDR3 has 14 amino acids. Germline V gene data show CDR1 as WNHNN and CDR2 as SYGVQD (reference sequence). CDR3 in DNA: TGCGCCAGCAGTGAGGGACCGGGGAGGAACATTCAGTACTTC. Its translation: CASSEGPGRNIQYF.

The CDR3, as DNA: TGTGCCACCAGCAGGGGGACAGGGGTCCCGAACACTGAAGCTTTCTTT. It yields the protein CATSRGTGVPNTEAFF. This chain joins TRBV15 and TRBJ1-1, with 10 bases that match TRBD1. The trim removed 3 bases at V and 1 base at J, leaving 5 bases unmatched. This CDR3 has 16 residues. Germline CDR1 LNHNV, CDR2 YYDKDF (reference sequence).

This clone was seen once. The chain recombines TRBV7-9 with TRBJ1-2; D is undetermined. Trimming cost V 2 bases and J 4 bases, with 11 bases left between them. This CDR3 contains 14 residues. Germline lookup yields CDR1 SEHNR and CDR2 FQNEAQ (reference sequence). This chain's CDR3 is CASSLIPNTYGYTF. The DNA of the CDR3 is TGTGCCAGCAGCTTAATCCCTAATACCTATGGCTACACCTTC.

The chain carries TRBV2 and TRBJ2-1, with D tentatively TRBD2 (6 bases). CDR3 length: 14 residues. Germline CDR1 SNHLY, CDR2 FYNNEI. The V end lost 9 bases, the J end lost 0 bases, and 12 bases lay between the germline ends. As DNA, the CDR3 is TGTGCCAGTCGGGAGTCAAGCTCCTACAATGAGCAGTTCTTC. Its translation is CASRESSSYNEQFF.

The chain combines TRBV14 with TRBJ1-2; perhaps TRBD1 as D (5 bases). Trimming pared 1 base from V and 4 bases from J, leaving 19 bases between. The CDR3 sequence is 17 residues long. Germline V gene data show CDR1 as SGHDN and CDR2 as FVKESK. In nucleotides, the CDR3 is TGTGCCAGCAGCCAAGTCAAATGGGGCGAATATTCCTATGGCTACACCTTC. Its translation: CASSQVKWGEYSYGYTF.

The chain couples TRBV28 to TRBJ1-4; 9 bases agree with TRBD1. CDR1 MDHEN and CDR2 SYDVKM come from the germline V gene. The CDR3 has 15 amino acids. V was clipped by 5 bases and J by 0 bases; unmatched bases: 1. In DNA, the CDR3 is TGTGCCAGCAGTAGACAGGGGGCAACTAATGAAAAACTGTTTTTT. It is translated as CASSRQGATNEKLFF.

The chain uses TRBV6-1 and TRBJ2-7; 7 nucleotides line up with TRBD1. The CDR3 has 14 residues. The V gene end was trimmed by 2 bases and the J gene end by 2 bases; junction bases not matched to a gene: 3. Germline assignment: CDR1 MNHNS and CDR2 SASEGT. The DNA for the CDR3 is TGTGCCAGCAGTGAATCGGGACAGACCTACGAGCAGTACTTC. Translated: CASSESGQTYEQYF.

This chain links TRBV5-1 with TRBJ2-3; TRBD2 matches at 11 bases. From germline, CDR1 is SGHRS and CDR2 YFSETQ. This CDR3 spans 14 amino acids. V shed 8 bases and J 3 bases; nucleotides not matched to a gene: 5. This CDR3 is CASRTSGSTDTQYF. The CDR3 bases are TGCGCCAGTCGTACTAGCGGGAGTACAGATACGCAGTATTTT.